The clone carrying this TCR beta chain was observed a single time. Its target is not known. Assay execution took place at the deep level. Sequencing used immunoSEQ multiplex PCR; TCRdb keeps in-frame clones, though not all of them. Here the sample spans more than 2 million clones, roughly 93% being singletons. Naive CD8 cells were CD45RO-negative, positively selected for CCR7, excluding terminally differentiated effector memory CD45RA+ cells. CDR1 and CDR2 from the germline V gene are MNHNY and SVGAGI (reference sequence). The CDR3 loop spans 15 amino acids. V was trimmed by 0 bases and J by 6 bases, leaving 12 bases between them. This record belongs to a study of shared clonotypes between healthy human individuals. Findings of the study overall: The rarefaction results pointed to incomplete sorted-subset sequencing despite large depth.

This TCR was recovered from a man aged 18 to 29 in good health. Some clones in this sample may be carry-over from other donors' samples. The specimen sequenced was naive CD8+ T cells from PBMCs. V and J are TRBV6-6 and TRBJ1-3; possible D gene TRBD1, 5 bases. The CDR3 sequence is CASSYSSGMENTIYF. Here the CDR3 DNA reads TGTGCCAGCAGTTACTCGTCAGGGATGGAAAACACCATATATTTT.